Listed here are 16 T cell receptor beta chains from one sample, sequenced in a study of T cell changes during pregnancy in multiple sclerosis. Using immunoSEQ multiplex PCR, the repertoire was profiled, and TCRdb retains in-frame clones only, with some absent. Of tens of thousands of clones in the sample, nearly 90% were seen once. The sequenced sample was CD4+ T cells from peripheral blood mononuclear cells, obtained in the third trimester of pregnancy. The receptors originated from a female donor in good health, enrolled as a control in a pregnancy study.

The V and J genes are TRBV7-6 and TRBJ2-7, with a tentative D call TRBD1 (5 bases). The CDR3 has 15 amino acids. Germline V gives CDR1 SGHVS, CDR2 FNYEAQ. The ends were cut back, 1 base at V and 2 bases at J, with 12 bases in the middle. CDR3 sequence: CASSLEQAIAYEQYF. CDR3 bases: TGTGCCAGCAGCTTAGAACAGGCGATAGCCTACGAGCAGTACTTC.

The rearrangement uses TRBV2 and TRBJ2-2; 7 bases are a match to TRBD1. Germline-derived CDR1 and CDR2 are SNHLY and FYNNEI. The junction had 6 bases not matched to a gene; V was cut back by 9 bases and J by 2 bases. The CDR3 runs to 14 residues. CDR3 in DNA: TGTGCCAGGGGGACAGCACGAAACACCGGGGAGCTGTTTTTT. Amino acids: CARGTARNTGELFF.

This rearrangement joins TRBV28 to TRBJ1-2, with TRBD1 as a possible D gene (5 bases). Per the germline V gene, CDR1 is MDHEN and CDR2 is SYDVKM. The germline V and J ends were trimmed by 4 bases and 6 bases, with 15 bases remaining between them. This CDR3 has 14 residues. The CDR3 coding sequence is TGTGCCAGCAGTTATCGGGAGAGGGGCGATGGCTACACCTTC. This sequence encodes CASSYRERGDGYTF.

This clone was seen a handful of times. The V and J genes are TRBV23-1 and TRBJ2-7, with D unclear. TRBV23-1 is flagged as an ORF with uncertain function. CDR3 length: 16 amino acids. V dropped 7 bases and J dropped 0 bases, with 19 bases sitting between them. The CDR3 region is CASIRGLGESSYEQYF. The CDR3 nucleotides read TGCGCCAGCATTCGCGGTTTAGGCGAGAGCTCCTACGAGCAGTACTTC.

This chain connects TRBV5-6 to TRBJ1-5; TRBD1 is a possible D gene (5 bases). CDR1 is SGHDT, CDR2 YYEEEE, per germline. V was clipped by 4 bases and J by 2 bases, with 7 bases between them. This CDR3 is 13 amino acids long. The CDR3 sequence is CASSRGGNQPQHF. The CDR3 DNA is TGTGCCAGCAGCCGGGGGGGCAATCAGCCCCAGCATTTT. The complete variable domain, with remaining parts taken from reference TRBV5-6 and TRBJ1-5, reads DAGVTQSPTHLIKTRGQQVTLRCSPKSGHDTVSWYQQALGQGPQFIFQYYEEEERQRGNFPDRFSGHQFPNYSSELNVNALLLGDSALYLCASSRGGNQPQHFGDGTRLSIL.

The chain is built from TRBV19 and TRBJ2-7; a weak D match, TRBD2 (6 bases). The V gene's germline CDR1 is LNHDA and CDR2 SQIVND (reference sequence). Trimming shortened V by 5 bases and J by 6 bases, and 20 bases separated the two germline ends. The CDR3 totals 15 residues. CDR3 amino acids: CASSLPGLGLGEQYF. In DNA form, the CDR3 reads TGTGCCAGTAGTTTACCGGGACTGGGCTTGGGCGAGCAGTACTTC.

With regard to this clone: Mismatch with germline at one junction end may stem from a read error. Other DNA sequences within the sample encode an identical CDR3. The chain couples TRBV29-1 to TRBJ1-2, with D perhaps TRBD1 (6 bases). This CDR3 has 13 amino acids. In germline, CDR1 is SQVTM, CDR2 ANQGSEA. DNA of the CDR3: TGCAGCGGGGGACATATTCCTAACTATGGCTACACTTTC. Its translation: CSGGHIPNYGYTF. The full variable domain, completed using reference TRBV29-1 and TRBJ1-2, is SAVISQKPSRDICQRGTSLTIQCQVDSQVTMMFWYRQQPGQSLTLIATANQGSEATYESGFVIDKFPISRPNLTFSTLTVSNMSPEDSSIYLCSGGHIPNYGYTFGSGTRLTVV.

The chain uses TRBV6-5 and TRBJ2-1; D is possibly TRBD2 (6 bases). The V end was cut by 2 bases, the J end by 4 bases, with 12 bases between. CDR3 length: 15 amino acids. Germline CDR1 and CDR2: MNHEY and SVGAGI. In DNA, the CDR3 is TGTGCCAGCAGTTACAGTAGCGGATTGTACAATGAGCAGTTCTTC. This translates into CASSYSSGLYNEQFF.

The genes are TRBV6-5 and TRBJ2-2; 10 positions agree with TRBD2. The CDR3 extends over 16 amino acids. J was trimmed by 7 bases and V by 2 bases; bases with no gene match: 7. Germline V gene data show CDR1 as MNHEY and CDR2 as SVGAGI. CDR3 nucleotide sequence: TGTGCCAGCAGTTACGGGCTAGCGGGAGCGAACGGGGAGCTGTTTTTT. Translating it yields CASSYGLAGANGELFF.

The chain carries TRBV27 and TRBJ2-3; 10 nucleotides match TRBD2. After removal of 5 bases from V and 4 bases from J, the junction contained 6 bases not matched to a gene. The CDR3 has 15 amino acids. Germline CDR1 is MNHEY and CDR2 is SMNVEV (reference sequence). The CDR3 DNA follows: TGTGCCAGCAGTATACAAGCGGGGGGGCCAGATACGCAGTATTTT. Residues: CASSIQAGGPDTQYF.

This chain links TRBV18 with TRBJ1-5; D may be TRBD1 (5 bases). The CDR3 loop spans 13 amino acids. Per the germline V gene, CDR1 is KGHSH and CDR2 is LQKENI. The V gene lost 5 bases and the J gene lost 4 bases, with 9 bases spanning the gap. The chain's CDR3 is CASSSTENQPQHF. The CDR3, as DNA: TGTGCCAGCTCATCGACAGAAAATCAGCCCCAGCATTTT.

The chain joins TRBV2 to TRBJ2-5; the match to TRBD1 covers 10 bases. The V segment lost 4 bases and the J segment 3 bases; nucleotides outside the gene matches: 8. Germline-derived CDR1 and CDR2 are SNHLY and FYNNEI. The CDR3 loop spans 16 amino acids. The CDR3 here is CASSARPGTGEETQYF. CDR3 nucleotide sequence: TGTGCCAGCAGTGCCCGTCCCGGGACAGGGGAAGAGACCCAGTACTTC.

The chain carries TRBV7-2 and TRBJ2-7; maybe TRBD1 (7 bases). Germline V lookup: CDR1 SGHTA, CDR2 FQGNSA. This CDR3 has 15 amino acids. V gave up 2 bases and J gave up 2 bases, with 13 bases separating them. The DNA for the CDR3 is TGTGCCAGCAGCTTAAGGGCAGGGGGGACCTACGAGCAGTACTTC. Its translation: CASSLRAGGTYEQYF.

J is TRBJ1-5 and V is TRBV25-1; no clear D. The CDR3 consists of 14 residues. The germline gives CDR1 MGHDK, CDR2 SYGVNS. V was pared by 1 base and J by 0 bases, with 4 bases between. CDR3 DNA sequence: TGTGCCAGCAGTGAATTCAATAGCAATCAGCCCCAGCATTTT. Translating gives CASSEFNSNQPQHF.

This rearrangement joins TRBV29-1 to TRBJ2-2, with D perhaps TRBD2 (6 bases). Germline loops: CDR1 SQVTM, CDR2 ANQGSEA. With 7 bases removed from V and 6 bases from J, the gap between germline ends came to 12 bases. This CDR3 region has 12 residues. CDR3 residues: CSGAGWAGELFF. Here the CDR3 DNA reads TGCAGCGGTGCGGGGTGGGCCGGGGAGCTGTTTTTT.

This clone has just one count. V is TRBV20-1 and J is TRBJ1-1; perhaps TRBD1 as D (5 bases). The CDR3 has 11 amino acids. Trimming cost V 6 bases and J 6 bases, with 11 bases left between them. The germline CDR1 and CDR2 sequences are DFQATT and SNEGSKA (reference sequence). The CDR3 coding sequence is TGCAGTGCGGTCAGGGTCCCTGAAGCTTTCTTT. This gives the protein CSAVRVPEAFF.